This T cell receptor (beta chain) was profiled in a study of T-cell memory formation after mild COVID-19. Study overall: Largely donor-specific TCR clusters were found. Findings of the study overall: Memory cells collected pre-infection included some clones that later responded, suggesting cross-reactive memory joined. CD4/CD8 balance characterized clones contracting day 15 to 85, and CD4+ skew characterized later expanders.

TCRdb reprocessed the 5' RACE reads with MiXCR, giving one entry per CDR3 protein. Found here are more than 250,000 distinct CDR3 sequences, about a sixth of them singletons; the top ten hold 20% to 25%. With respect to this clonotype: The antigen is undetermined.

This clonotype was sampled from a man aged 18 to 30 who had mild COVID-19 (a few samples of this study predate the infection). Cell type and time point are not known. Material: PBMCs or a T cell subset sorted from them (not recorded which).

CDR3 in DNA: TGTGCCAGCAGTCCGTCCCGGGACAGGGGCCACACTGAAGCTTTCTTT. This gives the protein CASSPSRDRGHTEAFF. V gene TRBV12-3 or TRBV12-4 combines with J gene TRBJ1-1; the match to TRBD1 covers 10 bases. CDR3 length equals 16 residues. V lost 5 bases and J lost 3; bases outside the gene matches: 9.